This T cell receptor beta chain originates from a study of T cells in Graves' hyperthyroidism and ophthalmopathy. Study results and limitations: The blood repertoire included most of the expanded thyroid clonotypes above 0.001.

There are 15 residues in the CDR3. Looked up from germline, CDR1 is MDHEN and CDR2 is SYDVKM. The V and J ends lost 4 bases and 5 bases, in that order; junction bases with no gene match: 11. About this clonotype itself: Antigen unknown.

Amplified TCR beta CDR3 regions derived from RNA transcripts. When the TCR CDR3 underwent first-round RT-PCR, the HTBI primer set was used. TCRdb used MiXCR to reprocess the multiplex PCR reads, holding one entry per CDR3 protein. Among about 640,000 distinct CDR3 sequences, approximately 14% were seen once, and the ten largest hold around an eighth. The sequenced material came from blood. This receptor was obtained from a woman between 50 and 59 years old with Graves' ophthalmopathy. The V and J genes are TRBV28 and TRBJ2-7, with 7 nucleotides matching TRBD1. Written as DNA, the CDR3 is TGTGCCAGCAGTTCGTCCCGACAGGGACCGGACGAGCAGTACTTC. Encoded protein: CASSSSRQGPDEQYF.